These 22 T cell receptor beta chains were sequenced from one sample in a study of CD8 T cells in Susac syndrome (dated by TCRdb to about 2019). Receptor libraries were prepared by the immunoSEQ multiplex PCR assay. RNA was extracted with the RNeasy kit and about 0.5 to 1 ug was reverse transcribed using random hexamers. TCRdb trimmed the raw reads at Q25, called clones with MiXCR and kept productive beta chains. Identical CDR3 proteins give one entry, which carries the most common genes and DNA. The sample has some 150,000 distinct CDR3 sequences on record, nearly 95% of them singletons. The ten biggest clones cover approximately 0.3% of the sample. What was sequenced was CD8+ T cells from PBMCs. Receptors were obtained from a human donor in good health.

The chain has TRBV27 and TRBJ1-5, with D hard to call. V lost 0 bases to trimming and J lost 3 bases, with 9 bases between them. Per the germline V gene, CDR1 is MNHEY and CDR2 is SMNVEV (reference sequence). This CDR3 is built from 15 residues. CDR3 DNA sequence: TGTGCCAGCAGTTTATCTCCGGAAACCAATCAGCCCCAGCATTTT. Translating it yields CASSLSPETNQPQHF.

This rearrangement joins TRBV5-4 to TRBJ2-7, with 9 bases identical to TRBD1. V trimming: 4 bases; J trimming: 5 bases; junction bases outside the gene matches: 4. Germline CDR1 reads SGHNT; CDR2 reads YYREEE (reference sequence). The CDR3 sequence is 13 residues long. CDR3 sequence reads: CASSGRDRDEQYF. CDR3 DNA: TGTGCCAGCAGCGGCCGGGACAGGGACGAGCAGTACTTC.

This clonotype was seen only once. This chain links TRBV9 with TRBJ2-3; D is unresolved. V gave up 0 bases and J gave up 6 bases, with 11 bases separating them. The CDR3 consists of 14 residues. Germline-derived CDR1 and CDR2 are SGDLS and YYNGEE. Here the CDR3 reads CASSVGGSWDTQYF. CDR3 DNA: TGTGCCAGCAGCGTAGGTGGTAGCTGGGATACGCAGTATTTT.

The CDR3 DNA follows: TGTGCCAGCAGTTCCTGGACTAGTGGGGCCAACGTCCTGACTTTC. Protein sequence: CASSSWTSGANVLTF. The chain links TRBV28 to TRBJ2-6; 7 bases fit TRBD2. The CDR3 sequence is 15 residues long. J gave up 3 bases and V 4 bases, and 3 bases lay outside the gene matches. Germline V gene lookup returns CDR1 MDHEN and CDR2 SYDVKM. Full variable domain (missing parts from reference TRBV28 and TRBJ2-6): DVKVTQSSRYLVKRTGEKVFLECVQDMDHENMFWYRQDPGLGLRLIYFSYDVKMKEKGDIPEGYSVSREKKERFSLILESASTNQTSMYLCASSSWTSGANVLTFGAGSRLTVL.

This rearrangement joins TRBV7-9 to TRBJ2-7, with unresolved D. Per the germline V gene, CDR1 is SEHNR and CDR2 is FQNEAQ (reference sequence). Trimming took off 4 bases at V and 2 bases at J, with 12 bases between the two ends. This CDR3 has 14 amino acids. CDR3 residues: CASSSLRRTYEQYF. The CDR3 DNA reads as TGTGCCAGCAGCTCGCTAAGAAGGACCTACGAGCAGTACTTC. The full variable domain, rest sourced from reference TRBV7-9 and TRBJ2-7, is DTGVSQNPRHKITKRGQNVTFRCDPISEHNRLYWYRQTLGQGPEFLTYFQNEAQLEKSRLLSDRFSAERPKGSFSTLEIQRTEQGDSAMYLCASSSLRRTYEQYFGPGTRLTVT.

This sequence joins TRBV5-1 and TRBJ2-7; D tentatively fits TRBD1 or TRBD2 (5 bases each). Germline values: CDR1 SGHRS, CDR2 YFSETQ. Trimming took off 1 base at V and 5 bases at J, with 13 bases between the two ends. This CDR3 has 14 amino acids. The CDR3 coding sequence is TGCGCCAGCAGCTTGACGGGGCCCATACACGAGCAGTACTTC. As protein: CASSLTGPIHEQYF.

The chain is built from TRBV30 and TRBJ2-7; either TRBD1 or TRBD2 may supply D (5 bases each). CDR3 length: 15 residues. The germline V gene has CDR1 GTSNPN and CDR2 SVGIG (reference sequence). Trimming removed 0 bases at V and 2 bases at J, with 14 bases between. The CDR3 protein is CAWSVGPLGTYEQYF. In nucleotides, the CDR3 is TGTGCCTGGAGTGTGGGACCATTAGGCACCTACGAGCAGTACTTC.

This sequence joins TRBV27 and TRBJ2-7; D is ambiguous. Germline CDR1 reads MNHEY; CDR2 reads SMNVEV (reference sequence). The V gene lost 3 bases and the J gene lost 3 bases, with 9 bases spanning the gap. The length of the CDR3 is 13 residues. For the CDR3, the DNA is TGTGCCAGCAGTTTGGGCACCTACTACGAGCAGTACTTC. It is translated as CASSLGTYYEQYF.

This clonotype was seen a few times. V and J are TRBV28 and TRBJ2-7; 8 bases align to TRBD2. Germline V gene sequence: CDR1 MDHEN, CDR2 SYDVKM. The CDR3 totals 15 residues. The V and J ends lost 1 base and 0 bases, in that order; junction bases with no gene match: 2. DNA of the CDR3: TGTGCCAGCAGTTTATCTAGCGGGCCCTCCTACGAGCAGTACTTC. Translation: CASSLSSGPSYEQYF.

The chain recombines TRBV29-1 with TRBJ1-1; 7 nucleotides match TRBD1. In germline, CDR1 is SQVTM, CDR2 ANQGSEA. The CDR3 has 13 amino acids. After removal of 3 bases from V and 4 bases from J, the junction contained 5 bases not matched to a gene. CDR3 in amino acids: CSVDQGEGTEAFF. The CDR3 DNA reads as TGCAGCGTTGATCAGGGGGAGGGCACTGAAGCTTTCTTT.

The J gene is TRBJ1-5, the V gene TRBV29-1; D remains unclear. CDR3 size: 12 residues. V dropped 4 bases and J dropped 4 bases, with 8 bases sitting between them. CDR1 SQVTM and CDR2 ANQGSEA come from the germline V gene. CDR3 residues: CSVVTENQPQHF. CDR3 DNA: TGCAGCGTTGTCACAGAGAATCAGCCCCAGCATTTT.

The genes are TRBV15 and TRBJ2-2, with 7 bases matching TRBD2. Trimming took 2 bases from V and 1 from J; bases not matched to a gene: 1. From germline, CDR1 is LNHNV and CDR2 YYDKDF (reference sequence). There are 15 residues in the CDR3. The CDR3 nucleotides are TGTGCCACCAGCAGACTAGCGGAGAACACCGGGGAGCTGTTTTTT. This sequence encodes CATSRLAENTGELFF.

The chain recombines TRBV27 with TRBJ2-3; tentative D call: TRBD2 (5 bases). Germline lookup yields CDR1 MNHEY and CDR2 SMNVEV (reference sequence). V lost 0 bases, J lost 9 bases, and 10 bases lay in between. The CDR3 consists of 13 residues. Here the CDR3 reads CASSLSSGGTQYF. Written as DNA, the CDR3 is TGTGCCAGCAGTTTATCCTCCGGAGGAACGCAGTATTTT.

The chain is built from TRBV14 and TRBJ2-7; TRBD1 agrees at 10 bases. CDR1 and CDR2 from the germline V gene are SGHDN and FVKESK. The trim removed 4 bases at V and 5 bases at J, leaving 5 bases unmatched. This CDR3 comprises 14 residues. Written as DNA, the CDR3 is TGTGCCAGCAGCCCCGGGACAGGGGTCCACGAGCAGTACTTC. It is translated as CASSPGTGVHEQYF. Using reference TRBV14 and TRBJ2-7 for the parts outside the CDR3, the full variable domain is EAGVTQFPSHSVIEKGQTVTLRCDPISGHDNLYWYRRVMGKEIKFLLHFVKESKQDESGMPNNRFLAERTGGTYSTLKVQPAELEDSGVYFCASSPGTGVHEQYFGPGTRLTVT.

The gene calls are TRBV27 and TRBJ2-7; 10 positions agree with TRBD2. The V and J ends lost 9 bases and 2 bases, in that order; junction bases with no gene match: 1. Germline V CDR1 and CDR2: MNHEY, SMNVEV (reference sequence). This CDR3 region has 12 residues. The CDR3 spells CASGLAAYEQYF. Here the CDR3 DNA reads TGTGCCAGTGGACTAGCGGCCTACGAGCAGTACTTC.

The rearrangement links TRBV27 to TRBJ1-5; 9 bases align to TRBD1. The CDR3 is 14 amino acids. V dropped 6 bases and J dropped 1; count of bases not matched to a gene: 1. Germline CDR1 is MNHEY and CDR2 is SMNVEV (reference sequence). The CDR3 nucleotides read TGTGCCAGCAGGGGGACAGGGAGCAATCAGCCCCAGCATTTT. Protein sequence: CASRGTGSNQPQHF.

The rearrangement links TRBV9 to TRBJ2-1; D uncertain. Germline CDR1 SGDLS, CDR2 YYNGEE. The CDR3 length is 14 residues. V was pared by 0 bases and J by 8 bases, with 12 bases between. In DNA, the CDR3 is TGTGCCAGCAGCGTAGAAGGGCTAGTCCATGAGCAGTTCTTC. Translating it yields CASSVEGLVHEQFF.

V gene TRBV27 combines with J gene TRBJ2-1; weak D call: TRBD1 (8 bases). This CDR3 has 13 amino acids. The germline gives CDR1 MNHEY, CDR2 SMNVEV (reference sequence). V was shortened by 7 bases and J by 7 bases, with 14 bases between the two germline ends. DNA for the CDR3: TGTGCCAGCAACCTACAGGGGGGGAATGAGCAGTTCTTC. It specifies CASNLQGGNEQFF.

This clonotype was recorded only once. CDR3 sequence (DNA): TGTGCCAGCAGTCGGAGGGAGGCGGGCACCGGGGAGCTGTTTTTT. It encodes CASSRREAGTGELFF. The chain is built from TRBV27 and TRBJ2-2; weak D call: TRBD2 (6 bases). The CDR3 sequence is 15 residues long. Trimming removed 5 bases from V and 4 bases from J, with 14 bases in between. Germline V lookup: CDR1 MNHEY, CDR2 SMNVEV (reference sequence).

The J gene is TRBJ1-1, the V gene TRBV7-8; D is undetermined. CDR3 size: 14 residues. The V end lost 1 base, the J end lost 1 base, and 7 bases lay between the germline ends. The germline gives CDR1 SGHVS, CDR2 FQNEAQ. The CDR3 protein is CASSLGPGNTEAFF. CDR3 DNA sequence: TGTGCCAGCAGCTTAGGGCCAGGGAACACTGAAGCTTTCTTT.

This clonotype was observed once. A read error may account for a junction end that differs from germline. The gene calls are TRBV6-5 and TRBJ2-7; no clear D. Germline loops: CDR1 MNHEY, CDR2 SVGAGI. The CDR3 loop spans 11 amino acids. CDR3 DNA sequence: TGTGCCAGCAGTTACGACGCGATCCAGAGCTTC. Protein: CASSYDAIQSF.

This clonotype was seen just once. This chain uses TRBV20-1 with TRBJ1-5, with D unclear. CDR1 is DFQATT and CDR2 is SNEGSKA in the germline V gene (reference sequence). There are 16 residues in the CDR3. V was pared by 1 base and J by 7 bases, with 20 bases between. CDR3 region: CSARGLESGNWQPQHF. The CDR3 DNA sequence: TGCAGTGCTAGAGGTTTGGAGTCGGGAAACTGGCAGCCCCAGCATTTT.